Here is one TCR beta chain with its context. The library targeted TCRbeta and was prepared with unique molecular identifiers. TCRdb used MiXCR to reprocess the PCR reads, holding one entry per CDR3 protein. This repertoire shows 350,000 to 400,000 distinct CDR3 sequences, approximately 12% found once; its top ten account for around 4.5%. The sample is drawn from a study of T-cell reconstitution after alpha-beta-depleted transplantation in children. Trimming pared 0 bases from V and 6 bases from J, leaving 14 bases between. The CDR3 totals 15 residues. Germline V gives CDR1 LNHNV, CDR2 YYDKDF (reference sequence).

The chain combines TRBV15 with TRBJ1-2; a weak D match, TRBD1 (5 bases). This TCR came from a human donor who donated a stem cell graft to a child with Fanconi anemia. The source was PBMCs, collected from the stem cell graft. The CDR3 spells CATSRDRDWQDGYTF. CDR3 sequence (DNA): TGTGCCACCAGCAGAGACCGGGACTGGCAGGATGGCTACACCTTC.